A selection of T cell receptor beta chains follows, all from one sample in a study of cytomegalovirus exposure and HLA in healthy donors. Libraries were prepared by immunoSEQ multiplex PCR; TCRdb keeps only in-frame clonotypes and omits some of them. This sample has some 130,000 clones; about 80% occur once, and the top ten carry 1%. Sample: PBMCs. Receptors originate from a man aged 35 to 55 in good health and CMV-seronegative. Both conserved end residues are part of each CDR3.

v_gene	j_gene	CDR3aa
TRBV2	TRBJ2-7	CASRGQGPTEQYF
TRBV7-9	TRBJ1-1	CASSLTGEGTEAFF
TRBV6-1	TRBJ1-3	CASSEKVFGGNTIYF
TRBV7-2	TRBJ1-3	CASSPGGAGNTIYF
TRBV9	TRBJ2-3	CASSAVEALTDTQYF
TRBV7-3	TRBJ2-3	CASSTYRGDTQYF
TRBV30	TRBJ1-1	CAWSAQVYTEAFF
TRBV7-2	TRBJ2-1	CASRPRGGSSYNEQFF
TRBV5-1	TRBJ2-1	CASSGGGQVYNEQFF
TRBV9	TRBJ2-1	CASSVGTGGANWNEQFF
TRBV30	TRBJ2-7	CAWSVARNLGEQYF
TRBV6-6	TRBJ2-2	CASSRTPESTGELFF
TRBV4-1	TRBJ2-7	CASSQDIRPRAGQYF
TRBV19	TRBJ2-5	CASGAYGTTKETQYF